This T cell receptor (beta chain) was retrieved from a study of cytomegalovirus exposure and HLA in healthy donors (dated by TCRdb to 2016 to 2017). As for the study more broadly: According to an earlier analysis of a few hundred of the donors, about 190 million T cells yielded 90 million to 130 million unique TCR beta sequences and approximately 280 Gb of sequence data. An early release covering roughly 640 HLA-typed donors comprised roughly 300 gigabases of sequencing data and tens of millions of unique TCR sequences. Among the roughly 370 genotyped donors, under 90% belonged to the genetic ancestry cluster associated with self-reported Caucasian donors. The study aimed to test whether cataloging public T cell receptors could reveal signatures of past pathogen exposure. Using immunosequencing, the study profiled T cell repertoires from about 620 subjects and related those repertoires to cytomegalovirus serostatus. Along with the approximately 620-subject first cohort, a separate validation cohort of more than 90 different subjects was used. High-throughput TCR immunosequencing, statistical association of individual TCRs with disease status, and machine learning were combined to predict cytomegalovirus infection status. To study patterns of TCR occurrence, a later analysis re-analyzed previously published TCR beta repertoires from several hundred donors and added high-resolution HLA genotyping. Rather than using new phenotypic data, the later analysis identified candidate immune exposures from TCR beta sequences and from how often those sequences occurred across donors. In an earlier analysis of more than 550 of the donors, high-throughput TCR beta sequencing was used to judge whether each TCR beta V gene segment behaved as functional or pseudogenic. Donor age, sex, ethnicity and CMV serostatus were collected together with the repertoire data. Genome-wide SNP genotypes for about 60% of the 666 donors were used in a later genetic analysis, which treated that subset as a discovery cohort. Every discovery cohort repertoire had been produced on one sequencing platform. Both class I and class II loci were covered by HLA typing, at four-digit resolution. The number of typed donors differed by locus: about 620-640 for A, B, C, DRB1 and DQB1; approximately 520 for DQA1; some 590 for DPA1; and roughly 450 for DPB1. Because of strong linkage in the cohort, 4 to 6 DR-DQ haplotypes were treated as single units for association and clustering. Across 300 to 500 genotyped donors of the cohort, an average of approximately 200,000 unique TCR beta nucleotide sequences per donor were sequenced, and roughly a sixth of those sequences were non-productive. The research as a whole found: A further reported finding was that TCR beta sequences accurately predicted the HLA-A and HLA-B alleles for most subjects in the first cohort. In a later analysis, 16,951 TCR beta sequences were associated with specific HLA alleles at a false discovery rate of 0.05. In this cohort, only TCR beta chains were sequenced, and detectable features were limited by the absence of alpha or paired-chain data. Across donors, most TCR sequences were observed very rarely, whereas some public TCRs were present in many individuals. A total of about 180 TCR beta chains were listed by the study as associated with cytomegalovirus. A later analysis found that HLA-associated TCR beta chains were more clonally expanded and had lower generation probabilities than equally common non-associated chains. Some IMGT-functional V segments, including TRBV6-2 and TRBV6-3, could not be told apart with the 87-base-pair reads, so those segments were excluded. Three of the identified cytomegalovirus-associated TCR beta chains were confirmed in vitro to be specific for cytomegalovirus antigens. Assigning TCR associations to individual alleles was difficult when HLA alleles, especially DR and DQ, strongly co-occurred. Broadly in line with IMGT annotations, most TCR beta V segments showed up in productive rearrangements about 87% or about 30% of the time in an earlier analysis of several hundred of the donors. Because HLA typing was unavailable for some donors at each locus, only the typed subset was used in association tests. The only immune exposure information available for the cohort was CMV serostatus. Cytomegalovirus status was reported to be diagnosed by the classifier with high specificity and sensitivity in both the original and validation cohorts. A later genetic analysis reported fewer N-insertions in productive TCRs among donors in an Asian-associated ancestry cluster than the approximately 700-donor mean. In a later analysis, most CMV-associated TCR beta chains were found to appear HLA-restricted, with HLA associations seemingly driven largely by CMV exposure. Because counts were too low, some 16 rarely observed V segments, including chromosome 9 orphons, were excluded from the earlier analysis of 587 of the donors. In a later analysis, several top co-occurrence clusters were reported to appear linked to parvovirus B19, influenza, CMV and Epstein-Barr virus. Correlated functional status among segregating V segments might reflect linkage disequilibrium, but an unknown experimental factor could not be ruled out. According to the authors, the approach could potentially be generalized to other disease states and immunological phenotypes. A group of highly shared sequence variants was considered likely to be a technical artifact of the sequencing pipeline. Presence/absence analyses assumed roughly uniform sequencing depth across donors, an assumption that may not hold. A later analysis found that TCR association rates varied across HLA loci, with DRB1 alleles showing the most associated TCRs and HLA-C alleles the fewest. A later genetic analysis associated a missense DCLRE1C variant with V-gene and J-gene trimming of TCR beta chains, and an independent cohort replicated the association.

The germline V gene supplies CDR1 SGHTS and CDR2 YDEGEE. V is cut by 3 bases and J by 6 bases, and the space between the germline ends is 7 bases. Reading from cysteine to phenylalanine, the CDR3 counts 11 amino acids. Of all the DNA, just the CDR3 is kept, 33 bases in frame from base 1. The cohort consisted of 650 to 700 healthy bone marrow donors. Cohort members were all nominally healthy when sampled, although unrecorded immune exposures were likely present. The donor tested CMV seropositive, placing the donor among the roughly 300 seropositive members of the cohort. Each donor provided a peripheral blood sample, and peripheral blood mononuclear cells were used for TCR beta sequencing. The Qiagen DNeasy Blood Extraction Kit was used to extract genomic DNA from the blood cell samples. With respect to this clone: What this receptor recognizes is not known. No per-base quality is available; no much larger clone lies one base away.

The library relied on the immunoSEQ multiplex PCR assay. The multiplex PCR relied on a mix of 60 forward primers for TCR Vbeta segments and 13 reverse primers for TCR Jbeta segments. The CDR3 region of rearranged TCR beta genes was amplified from genomic DNA with a multiplex PCR assay. The amplified TCR beta libraries were sequenced on the Illumina HiSeq System as 87-base-pair reads. Regarding the original processing steps: In a later analysis, roughly 80 million unique TCR beta chains were counted across the roughly 700 repertoires, and roughly 10 million of these chains were shared by at least two donors. To remove PCR and sequencing errors, raw reads were error-corrected and collapsed into unique sequences using a nearest-neighbor algorithm that merged closely related sequences. CDR3 sequences were aligned to IMGT reference sequences to assign V, D and J gene segments. Each retained sequence needed at least a six-nucleotide match to both a V gene segment and a J gene segment. Rearrangements were called productive when the CDR3 lacked stop codons and stayed in frame with V and J; all others were non-productive. CDR3 was defined according to IMGT convention as the region running from the second conserved V-encoded cysteine to the conserved J-encoded phenylalanine. Sequences without an unambiguous match to a single V gene segment were excluded from the earlier analysis of 500 to 700 of the donors. An earlier analysis of 587 of the donors called V segments functional above 56.7% productive rearrangements and segregating when the between-donor standard deviation exceeded 5%. A statistical classification framework was built to diagnose cytomegalovirus status from the catalog of TCR beta chain sequences. In a later analysis, TCR nucleotide sequences were compared against IMGT/GENE-DB human TR gene sequences so that V and J genes could be assigned. Using the TCRdist pipeline, a later analysis assigned CDR3 sequences along with most-parsimonious VDJ recombination scenarios. In a later analysis, each TCR beta chain was defined by its CDR3 amino acid sequence together with its V-gene family, and reads without a unique V-gene family were excluded. In a later analysis, 500 to 700 highly shared, low-generation-probability nucleotide sequences were removed to address suspected cross-contamination and a sequencing artifact. For each public chain, a later analysis derived a clonal expansion index from normalized ranks of inferred template counts within each repertoire. In a later analysis, generation probabilities were computed with a VDJ recombination model fitted to out-of-frame rearrangements, and the resulting probabilities were checked against IGoR. In a later analysis, hypergeometric tests were used to score TCR-TCR, TCR-HLA and TCR-CMV co-occurrence, with a repertoire-size bias correction applied to TCR pairs. A later analysis estimated false discovery rates by permuting HLA or CMV assignments 20 times. In a later analysis, co-occurring TCRs were grouped with DBSCAN, and TCRdist sequence similarity was added when clustering was performed within HLA-allele-positive subsets. For co-occurrence clustering, repertoires with fewer than 30,000 or more than 120,000 public chains were excluded, along with four to six repertoires with anomalous nucleotide sharing. TCRdb took over this immuneACCESS table, retaining in-frame rearrangements with V and J assigned. Such tables are incomplete; in checked studies, under half of the missing clones stem from an unresolved V gene, and the remainder is unexplained. The V and J calls and clone size were taken over from that table, and D and trimming were inferred from the DNA. The sample has 170,000 or so clones on record, around four fifths of them singletons. The ten largest clonotypes hold under 15% of the sample.

In this chain, TRBV5-8 is recombined with TRBJ2-7; the D region possibly corresponds to TRBD1 (5 bases align). The sequence derives from a woman in her forties or fifties in good health and CMV-seropositive. Sequencing input: PBMCs. CDR3 region: CASSWGAEQYF. The sequenced DNA: TGTGCCAGCAGCTGGGGCGCCGAGCAGTACTTC.